This TCR beta chain was retrieved from a study of CD8 T cells in ankylosing spondylitis. Study conclusions and caveats: Past research had described some motif variants in reactive arthritis synovial fluid and blood.

The CDR3 sequence is 14 residues long. Trimming removed 3 bases from V and 1 base from J; junction bases left unmatched: 2. Germline lookup yields CDR1 DFQATT and CDR2 SNEGSKA (reference sequence). One entry per CDR3 protein, called by TCRdb with MiXCR from the 5' RACE reads. In the table there are approximately 250,000 distinct CDR3 sequences, more than 20% of which are singletons. At least ten counts were recorded for this clonotype. What it recognizes is unknown. The clonotype was recovered from a male donor with ankylosing spondylitis or in good health (not recorded which). Sequenced: blood, either unsorted or a sorted T cell fraction (not recorded which). V usage is TRBV20-1 and J usage is TRBJ2-3; 9 bases align to TRBD2. CDR3 loop: CSASGGGGTDTQYF. CDR3 in DNA: TGCAGTGCTAGTGGCGGGGGGGGCACAGATACGCAGTATTTT.